These 29 T cell receptor beta chains came from one sample sequenced in a study of blood T cell repertoires in COVID-19. TCRdb keeps only in-frame clones here, not all; method: immunoSEQ multiplex PCR. The sample holds 250,000 to 350,000 clones; around 87% are singletons and the top ten take about 5.7%. Specimen: PBMCs or T cells enriched from blood (not recorded which). These receptors all come from a woman aged 25-40 years who had recovered from COVID-19.

This chain connects TRBV5-1 to TRBJ2-2, with D uncertain. The germline V gene encodes CDR1 SGHRS and CDR2 YFSETQ. Trimming took 5 bases from V and 7 from J, leaving 6 bases between them. The CDR3 has 11 amino acids. CDR3 protein: CASRGVGELFF. The CDR3, as DNA: TGCGCCAGCAGGGGCGTCGGGGAGCTGTTTTTT.

This chain joins TRBV7-2 and TRBJ1-6, with D possibly matching TRBD1 (5 bases). The V end was cut by 8 bases, the J end by 6 bases, with 11 bases between. Germline values: CDR1 SGHTA, CDR2 FQGNSA. CDR3 length: 13 residues. CDR3 in amino acids: CASPPGPNSPLHF. The CDR3 region has the DNA TGTGCCAGCCCCCCAGGGCCTAATTCACCCCTCCACTTT. Based on the CDR3 plus reference TRBV7-2 and TRBJ1-6, the full variable domain is GAGVSQSPSNKVTEKGKDVELRCDPISGHTALYWYRQSLGQGLEFLIYFQGNSAPDKSGLPSDRFSAERTGGSVSTLTIQRTQQEDSAVYLCASPPGPNSPLHFGNGTRLTVT.

CDR3 sequence reads: CASTIGGAGTEAFF. Written as DNA, the CDR3 is TGTGCCAGCACCATTGGGGGGGCAGGGACTGAAGCTTTCTTT. The chain uses TRBV28 and TRBJ1-1; D might be TRBD1 (6 bases). Deletions cut 7 bases from V and 5 bases from J, with 17 bases between. The germline gives CDR1 MDHEN, CDR2 SYDVKM. The CDR3 is 14 residues long. The full variable domain, rest sourced from reference TRBV28 and TRBJ1-1, is DVKVTQSSRYLVKRTGEKVFLECVQDMDHENMFWYRQDPGLGLRLIYFSYDVKMKEKGDIPEGYSVSREKKERFSLILESASTNQTSMYLCASTIGGAGTEAFFGQGTRLTVV.

The rearrangement joins TRBV13 to TRBJ1-1; D gene unclear. The CDR3 is 12 residues long. V was cut by 6 bases and J by 1 base, with 6 bases left in between. Germline CDR1 and CDR2: PRHDT and FYEKMQ (reference sequence). CDR3 region: CASSGGNTEAFF. The DNA of the CDR3 is TGTGCCAGCAGTGGAGGGAACACTGAAGCTTTCTTT.

The V and J genes are TRBV7-9 and TRBJ1-6; D is perhaps TRBD1 (5 bases). The CDR3 totals 13 residues. CDR1 is SEHNR, CDR2 FQNEAQ, per germline (reference sequence). The V and J ends lost 4 bases and 8 bases respectively, with 9 bases between them. The CDR3 reads CASSSQGDSPLHF. Here the CDR3 DNA reads TGTGCCAGCAGCTCCCAGGGCGATTCACCCCTCCACTTT.

The rearrangement uses TRBV7-2 and TRBJ1-5; TRBD1 is a possible D gene (6 bases). Looked up from germline, CDR1 is SGHTA and CDR2 is FQGNSA. The CDR3 sequence is 15 residues long. Trimming shortened V by 2 bases and J by 4 bases, and 12 bases separated the two germline ends. CDR3 sequence (DNA): TGTGCCAGCAGCTTAAACGGGGGGCGGAATCAGCCCCAGCATTTT. It codes for CASSLNGGRNQPQHF.

The gene calls are TRBV5-1 and TRBJ2-1; 8 nucleotides line up with TRBD1. J gave up 8 bases and V 0 bases, and 10 bases lay outside the gene matches. The CDR3 length is 16 residues. Germline CDR1 SGHRS, CDR2 YFSETQ. The CDR3 reads CASSLGTGMSLDEQFF. CDR3 nucleotides: TGCGCCAGCAGCTTGGGGACAGGGATGTCGTTGGATGAGCAGTTCTTC.

The chain combines TRBV29-1 with TRBJ1-2, with TRBD1 as a possible D gene (6 bases). The CDR3 is 11 residues long. Trimming removed 6 bases at V and 4 bases at J, with 9 bases between. Germline V gene data show CDR1 as SQVTM and CDR2 as ANQGSEA. The CDR3, as DNA: TGCAGCGTGTCGGACAGCTATGGCTACACCTTC. Translated: CSVSDSYGYTF. Looking up the rest from reference TRBV29-1 and TRBJ1-2 gives the full variable domain: SAVISQKPSRDICQRGTSLTIQCQVDSQVTMMFWYRQQPGQSLTLIATANQGSEATYESGFVIDKFPISRPNLTFSTLTVSNMSPEDSSIYLCSVSDSYGYTFGSGTRLTVV.

The chain couples TRBV4-1 to TRBJ2-1, with no clear D. This CDR3 region has 13 residues. The V and J ends lost 1 base and 4 bases respectively, with 5 bases between them. Germline CDR1 and CDR2: MGHRA and YSYEKL. The CDR3 loop reads CASSQGAYNEQFF. DNA of the CDR3: TGCGCCAGCAGCCAAGGAGCATACAATGAGCAGTTCTTC.

This chain links TRBV19 with TRBJ2-2, with D hard to call. Germline-derived CDR1 and CDR2 are LNHDA and SQIVND (reference sequence). The germline V and J ends were trimmed by 3 bases and 6 bases, with 11 bases remaining between them. The CDR3 sequence is 14 residues long. This CDR3 is CASSIRQASGELFF. CDR3 nucleotide sequence: TGTGCCAGTAGTATCCGCCAGGCCTCCGGGGAGCTGTTTTTT.

V gene TRBV28 combines with J gene TRBJ2-2; 8 nucleotides line up with TRBD2. Germline assignment: CDR1 MDHEN and CDR2 SYDVKM. This CDR3 spans 15 amino acids. V was pared by 5 bases and J by 7 bases, with 9 bases of the junction left unmatched. The CDR3 region has the DNA TGTGCCAGCAGTCCGCCCCGGACTAGCCACGGGGAGCTGTTTTTT. It encodes CASSPPRTSHGELFF.

J is TRBJ1-5 and V is TRBV6-6; 8 bases fit TRBD1. From germline, CDR1 is MNHNY and CDR2 SVGAGI (reference sequence). J lost 0 bases, V lost 5 bases, and 12 bases had no gene match. CDR3 size: 18 residues. CDR3 nucleotide sequence: TGTGCCAGCAGTCAACCCCGGACAGGGCAATATAGCAATCAGCCCCAGCATTTT. As protein: CASSQPRTGQYSNQPQHF.

The V gene is TRBV28, the J gene TRBJ1-5; tentative D call: TRBD1 (5 bases). Trimming cost V 5 bases and J 0 bases, with 14 bases left between them. This CDR3 spans 16 amino acids. Germline values: CDR1 MDHEN, CDR2 SYDVKM. CDR3 DNA sequence: TGTGCCAGCAGTCCGGGGGGGAGAGATAGCAATCAGCCCCAGCATTTT. Amino acid sequence: CASSPGGRDSNQPQHF.

The chain uses TRBV4-1 and TRBJ2-1; 8 bases are a match to TRBD2. Unmatched junction bases numbered 9, after V lost 0 bases and J lost 8 bases. There are 16 residues in the CDR3. CDR1 is MGHRA, CDR2 YSYEKL, per germline. The CDR3, as DNA: TGCGCCAGCAGCCAAGAGTGGCCTCTCGGGGGGGATGAGCAGTTCTTC. As protein: CASSQEWPLGGDEQFF.

This chain joins TRBV11-2 and TRBJ1-5; possible D gene TRBD1, 6 bases. Looked up from germline, CDR1 is SGHAT and CDR2 is FQNNGV. This CDR3 region has 13 residues. Trimming shortened V by 2 bases and J by 7 bases, and 9 bases separated the two germline ends. In DNA, the CDR3 is TGTGCCAGCAGCTTAAACAGGGACCAGCCCCAGCATTTT. Residues: CASSLNRDQPQHF.

This clone was detected a few times. CDR3 protein: CASSPTVTGELFF. The CDR3 DNA reads as TGCGCCAGTTCCCCCACAGTTACCGGGGAGCTGTTTTTT. This rearrangement joins TRBV5-1 to TRBJ2-2; no firm D call. The germline V gene encodes CDR1 SGHRS and CDR2 YFSETQ. Trimming shortened V by 8 bases and J by 5 bases, and 13 bases separated the two germline ends. The CDR3 runs to 13 residues.

This chain connects TRBV5-4 to TRBJ1-4, with 8 bases aligning to TRBD1. V was clipped by 4 bases and J by 5 bases; unmatched bases: 4. Germline assignment: CDR1 SGHNT and CDR2 YYREEE (reference sequence). The length of the CDR3 is 14 residues. CDR3 residues: CASSQGQANEKLFF. The CDR3 nucleotides are TGTGCCAGCAGCCAGGGACAGGCAAATGAAAAACTGTTTTTT.

The chain carries TRBV6-5 and TRBJ1-2; D is ambiguous. In germline, CDR1 is MNHEY, CDR2 SVGAGI. The V gene lost 6 bases and the J gene lost 7 bases, with 15 bases spanning the gap. The CDR3 consists of 13 residues. The chain's CDR3 is CASRAEGFTGYTF. The CDR3 DNA reads as TGTGCCAGCAGAGCCGAGGGTTTTACTGGCTACACCTTC.

The CDR3 sequence: CAWSVRGVLGNEQFF. The CDR3 nucleotides read TGTGCCTGGAGTGTACGGGGGGTTTTGGGCAATGAGCAGTTCTTC. The rearrangement joins TRBV30 to TRBJ2-1, with 7 nucleotides matching TRBD2. V lost 0 bases, J lost 6 bases, and 8 bases stayed unmatched. This CDR3 spans 15 amino acids. Germline CDR1 GTSNPN, CDR2 SVGIG (reference sequence).

The V call is TRBV5-5, the J call TRBJ1-4, with a weak D call TRBD1 (5 bases). The germline gives CDR1 SGHKS, CDR2 YYEKEE (reference sequence). CDR3 length: 14 residues. V was cut by 2 bases and J by 8 bases, with 13 bases left in between. CDR3 sequence (DNA): TGTGCCAGCAGCTTTCAGGGCTCATCCGAAAAACTGTTTTTT. Translated: CASSFQGSSEKLFF.

This chain links TRBV28 with TRBJ2-7, with TRBD2 matching 13 bases. CDR3 length: 16 amino acids. Germline V CDR1 and CDR2: MDHEN, SYDVKM. V trimming: 5 bases; J trimming: 3 bases; junction bases outside the gene matches: 7. The CDR3 DNA reads TGTGCCAGCAGTACATGGACTAGCGGGGGTGACTACGAGCAGTACTTC. This sequence encodes CASSTWTSGGDYEQYF.

The chain couples TRBV5-1 to TRBJ2-2; D is perhaps TRBD2 (6 bases). Trimming left V 6 bases short and J 0 bases short, with 18 bases between. The CDR3 runs 17 residues. Germline V CDR1 and CDR2: SGHRS, YFSETQ. Written as DNA, the CDR3 is TGCGCCAGCACCCCCCTCGGTGGGGGGACGAACACCGGGGAGCTGTTTTTT. This translates into CASTPLGGGTNTGELFF.

The CDR3 protein is CASDEPGQEAYGYTF. For the CDR3, the DNA is TGTGCCAGCGATGAACCGGGACAGGAAGCTTATGGCTACACCTTC. The chain couples TRBV6-5 to TRBJ1-2; TRBD1 aligns across 8 bases. Per the germline V gene, CDR1 is MNHEY and CDR2 is SVGAGI. Germline trimming cut 8 bases from V and 5 bases from J; bases unmatched to any gene: 13. The CDR3 has 15 residues.

The chain employs TRBV7-3 and TRBJ2-2; 12 nucleotides align to TRBD2. Per the germline V gene, CDR1 is SGHTA and CDR2 is FQGTGA. Trimming removed 6 bases from V and 6 bases from J; junction bases left unmatched: 2. This CDR3 contains 14 residues. The CDR3 region is CASRLAGGPGELFF. The CDR3 DNA follows: TGTGCCAGCAGACTAGCGGGGGGCCCCGGGGAGCTGTTTTTT.

The J gene is TRBJ2-7, the V gene TRBV15; TRBD2 agrees at 10 bases. This CDR3 is built from 16 residues. The V gene's germline CDR1 is LNHNV and CDR2 YYDKDF (reference sequence). The V and J ends lost 1 base and 4 bases, in that order; junction bases with no gene match: 7. The CDR3 sequence is CATSRATSGITYEQYF. DNA of the CDR3: TGTGCCACCAGCAGAGCCACTAGCGGGATCACTTACGAGCAGTACTTC.

The chain has TRBV23-1 and TRBJ1-2, with TRBD1 identical over 9 bases. TRBV23-1 is sorted into the ORF group, with uncertain function. This CDR3 is built from 17 residues. J lost 2 bases, V lost 3 bases, and 10 bases had no gene match. The CDR3 region has the DNA TGCGCCAGCAGTCAGGGGACAGGGTTTTTACAGAACTATGGCTACACCTTC. This sequence encodes CASSQGTGFLQNYGYTF.

This clone was counted a single time. The CDR3 region is CAISDDTSNYGYTF. CDR3 bases: TGTGCCATCAGTGATGACACGTCAAACTATGGCTACACCTTC. The chain recombines TRBV10-3 with TRBJ1-2; no clear D gene. V lost 3 bases and J 2 bases, leaving 10 bases between the germline ends. CDR3 size: 14 residues. The germline V gene has CDR1 ENHRY and CDR2 SYGVKD.

The V and J genes are TRBV2 and TRBJ2-7; 7 bases are shared with TRBD1. Germline CDR1 is SNHLY and CDR2 is FYNNEI. V lost 6 bases and J lost 6; bases outside the gene matches: 11. The CDR3 runs to 14 residues. In DNA, the CDR3 is TGTGCCAGCAGGAGCGACAGGGTCCAGGGCGAGCAGTACTTC. It translates to CASRSDRVQGEQYF.

The chain links TRBV10-2 to TRBJ1-6; 7 bases fit TRBD1. The CDR3 runs 14 residues. V trimming: 4 bases; J trimming: 9 bases; junction bases outside the gene matches: 6. Per germline, CDR1 WSHSY and CDR2 SAAADI. The CDR3 here is CASSGSGGSSPLHF. CDR3 coding DNA: TGCGCCAGCAGTGGGTCAGGGGGTTCTTCACCCCTCCACTTT.